The entry below describes one T cell receptor beta chain. The J segment lost 0 bases and the V segment lost 6 bases, leaving 12 bases of the junction unmatched. The CDR3 is made up of 17 amino acids. Per germline, CDR1 MNHEY and CDR2 SMNVEV (reference sequence). Seattle patient enrollment occurred during active infection, with longitudinal follow-up thereafter. The data derive from a study of blood T cell repertoires in COVID-19. Study-level background: Spain, Italy and the United States supplied samples that represented acute and convalescent COVID-19. T cells, B-cell-depleted T cells, or PBMCs supplied cDNA or gDNA.

In the authors' methods: For nucleated cells, counts were estimated from reference gene primer amplification. The repertoire was sequenced with immunoSEQ multiplex PCR; TCRdb's copy has only in-frame clones and lacks some. V and J calls and clone size come straight from that table; D and trimming were deduced from the DNA. The data show 200,000 to 250,000 clones, approximately 90% seen once. The sequenced sample consisted of peripheral blood. This receptor was taken from a man between 25 and 39 years old with COVID-19, enrolled during active disease. The rearrangement uses TRBV27 and TRBJ1-1, with 8 bases matching TRBD1. DNA of the CDR3: TGTGCCAGCAGCAGTGCGGCAGGGGGCGCGGTGAACACTGAAGCTTTCTTT. Its translation is CASSSAAGGAVNTEAFF.